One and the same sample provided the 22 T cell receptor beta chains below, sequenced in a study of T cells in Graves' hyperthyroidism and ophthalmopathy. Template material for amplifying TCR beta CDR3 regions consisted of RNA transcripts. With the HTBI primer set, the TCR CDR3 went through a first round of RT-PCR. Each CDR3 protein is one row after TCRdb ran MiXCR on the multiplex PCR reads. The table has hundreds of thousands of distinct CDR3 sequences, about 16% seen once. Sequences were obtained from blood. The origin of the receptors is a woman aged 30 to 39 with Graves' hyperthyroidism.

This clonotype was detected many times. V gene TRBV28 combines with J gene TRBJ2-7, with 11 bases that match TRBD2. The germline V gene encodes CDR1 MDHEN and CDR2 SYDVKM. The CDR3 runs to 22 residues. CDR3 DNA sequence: TGTGCGACCACACCAAACCCACACTGGTCCGGACTAGCGGGCGAGAATGGGTACGAGCAGTACTTC. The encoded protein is CATTPNPHWSGLAGENGYEQYF.

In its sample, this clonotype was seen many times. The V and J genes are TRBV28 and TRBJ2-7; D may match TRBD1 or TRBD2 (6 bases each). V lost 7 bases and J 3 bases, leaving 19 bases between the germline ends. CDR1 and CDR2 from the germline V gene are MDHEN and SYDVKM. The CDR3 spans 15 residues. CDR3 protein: CASIPGGREDYEQYF. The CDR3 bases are TGTGCCAGCATACCCGGGGGCAGGGAAGACTACGAGCAGTACTTC. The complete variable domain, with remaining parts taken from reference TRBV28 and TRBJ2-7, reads DVKVTQSSRYLVKRTGEKVFLECVQDMDHENMFWYRQDPGLGLRLIYFSYDVKMKEKGDIPEGYSVSREKKERFSLILESASTNQTSMYLCASIPGGREDYEQYFGPGTRLTVT.

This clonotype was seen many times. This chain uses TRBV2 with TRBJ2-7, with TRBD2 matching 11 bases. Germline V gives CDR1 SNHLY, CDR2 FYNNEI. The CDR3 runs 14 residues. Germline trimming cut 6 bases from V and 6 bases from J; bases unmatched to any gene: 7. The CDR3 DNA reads TGTGCCAGCAGGGGGCTAGCGGGAGGTTTCGAGCAGTACTTC. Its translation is CASRGLAGGFEQYF.

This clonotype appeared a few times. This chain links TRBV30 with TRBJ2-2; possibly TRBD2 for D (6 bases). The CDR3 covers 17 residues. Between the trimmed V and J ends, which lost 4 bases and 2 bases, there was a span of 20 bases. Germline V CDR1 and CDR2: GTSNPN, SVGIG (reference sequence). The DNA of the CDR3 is TGTGCCTGGATCTCCCGGGGTGGGGGGAAAAACACCGGGGAGCTGTTTTTT. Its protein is CAWISRGGGKNTGELFF.

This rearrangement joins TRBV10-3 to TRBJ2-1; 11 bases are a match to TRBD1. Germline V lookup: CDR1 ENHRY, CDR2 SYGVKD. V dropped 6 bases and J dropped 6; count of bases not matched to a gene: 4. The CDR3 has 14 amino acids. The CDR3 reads CAIRGDRGTNEQFF. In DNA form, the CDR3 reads TGTGCCATCAGGGGGGACAGGGGGACCAATGAGCAGTTCTTC.

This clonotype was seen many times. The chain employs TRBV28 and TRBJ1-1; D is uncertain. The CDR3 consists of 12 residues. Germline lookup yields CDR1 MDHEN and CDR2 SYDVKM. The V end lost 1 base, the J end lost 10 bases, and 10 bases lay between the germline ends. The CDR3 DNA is TGTGCCAGCAGTTTATTTGGATACTCAGCTTTCTTT. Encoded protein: CASSLFGYSAFF.

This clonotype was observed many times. As DNA, the CDR3 is TGTGCCAGCAGTGTTTTTTGGGGGTTTGGCGGGAGAAACACCGGGGAGCTGTTTTTT. Amino acid sequence: CASSVFWGFGGRNTGELFF. The chain employs TRBV28 and TRBJ2-2; 7 nucleotides line up with TRBD2. This CDR3 contains 19 residues. V was pared by 5 bases and J by 2 bases, with 17 bases of the junction left unmatched. The germline gives CDR1 MDHEN, CDR2 SYDVKM. Looking up the rest from reference TRBV28 and TRBJ2-2 gives the full variable domain: DVKVTQSSRYLVKRTGEKVFLECVQDMDHENMFWYRQDPGLGLRLIYFSYDVKMKEKGDIPEGYSVSREKKERFSLILESASTNQTSMYLCASSVFWGFGGRNTGELFFGEGSRLTVL.

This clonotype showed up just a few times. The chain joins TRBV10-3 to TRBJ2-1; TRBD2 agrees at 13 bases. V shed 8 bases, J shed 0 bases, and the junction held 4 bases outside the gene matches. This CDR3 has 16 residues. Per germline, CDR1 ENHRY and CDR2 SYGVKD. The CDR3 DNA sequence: TGTGCCATCGGACTAGCGGGAGATCCCTCCTACAATGAGCAGTTCTTC. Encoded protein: CAIGLAGDPSYNEQFF.

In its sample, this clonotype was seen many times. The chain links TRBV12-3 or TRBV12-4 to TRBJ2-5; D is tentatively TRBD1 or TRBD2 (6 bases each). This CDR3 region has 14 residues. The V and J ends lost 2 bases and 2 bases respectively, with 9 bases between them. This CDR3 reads CASSLRGDQETQYF. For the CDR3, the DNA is TGTGCCAGCAGTTTAAGGGGGGATCAAGAGACCCAGTACTTC.

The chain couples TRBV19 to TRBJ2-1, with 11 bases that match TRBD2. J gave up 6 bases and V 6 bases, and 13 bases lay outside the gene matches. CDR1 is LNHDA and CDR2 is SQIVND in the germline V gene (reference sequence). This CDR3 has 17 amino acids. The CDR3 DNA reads TGTGCCAGTAGCCCACTCCCGGGTAGCGGGAGGGCCAATGAGCAGTTCTTC. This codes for CASSPLPGSGRANEQFF.

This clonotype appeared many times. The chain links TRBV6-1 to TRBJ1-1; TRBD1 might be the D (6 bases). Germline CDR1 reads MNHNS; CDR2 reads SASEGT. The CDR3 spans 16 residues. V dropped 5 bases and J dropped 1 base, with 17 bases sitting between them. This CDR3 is CASSLGGGRTNTEAFF. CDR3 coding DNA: TGTGCCAGCAGTCTAGGGGGGGGACGGACGAACACTGAAGCTTTCTTT.

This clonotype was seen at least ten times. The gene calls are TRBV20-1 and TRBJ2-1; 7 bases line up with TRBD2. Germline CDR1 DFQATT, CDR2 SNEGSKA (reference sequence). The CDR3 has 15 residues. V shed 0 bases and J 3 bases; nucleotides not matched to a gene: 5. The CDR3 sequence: CSARDIAGVYNEQFF. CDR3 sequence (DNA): TGCAGTGCTAGAGATATAGCGGGCGTCTACAATGAGCAGTTCTTC.

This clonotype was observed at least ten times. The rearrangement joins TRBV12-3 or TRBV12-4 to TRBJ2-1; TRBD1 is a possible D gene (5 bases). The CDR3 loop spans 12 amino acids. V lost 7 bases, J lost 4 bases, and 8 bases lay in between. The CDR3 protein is CASTYRYNEQFF. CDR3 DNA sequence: TGTGCCAGCACCTACAGGTACAATGAGCAGTTCTTC.

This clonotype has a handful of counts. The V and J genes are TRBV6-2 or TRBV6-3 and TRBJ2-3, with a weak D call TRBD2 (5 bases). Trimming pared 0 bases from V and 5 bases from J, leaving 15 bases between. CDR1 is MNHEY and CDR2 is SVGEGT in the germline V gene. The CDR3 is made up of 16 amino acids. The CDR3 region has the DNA TGTGCCAGCAGTTACTCCGATGCTTTCAGCGGAGATACGCAGTATTTT. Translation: CASSYSDAFSGDTQYF.

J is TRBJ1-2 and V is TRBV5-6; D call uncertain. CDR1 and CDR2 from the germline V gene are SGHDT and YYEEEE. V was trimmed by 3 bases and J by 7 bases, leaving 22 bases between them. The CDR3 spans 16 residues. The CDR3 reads CASSSQVSPQRSGYTF. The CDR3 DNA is TGTGCCAGCAGCTCGCAAGTCTCCCCCCAGCGTAGTGGCTACACCTTC.

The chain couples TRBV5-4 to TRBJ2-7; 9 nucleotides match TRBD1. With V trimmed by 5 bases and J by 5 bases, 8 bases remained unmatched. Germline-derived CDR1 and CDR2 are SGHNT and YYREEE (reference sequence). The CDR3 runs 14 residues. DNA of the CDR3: TGTGCCAGCAGACTGGACAGGGGAGTGCACGAGCAGTACTTC. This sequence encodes CASRLDRGVHEQYF.

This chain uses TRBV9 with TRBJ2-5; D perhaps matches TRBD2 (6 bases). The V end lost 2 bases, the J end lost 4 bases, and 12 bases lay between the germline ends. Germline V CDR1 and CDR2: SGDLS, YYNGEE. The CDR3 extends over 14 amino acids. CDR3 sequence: CASSVGSSSETQYF. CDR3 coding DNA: TGTGCCAGCAGCGTCGGGAGTAGCTCAGAGACCCAGTACTTC.

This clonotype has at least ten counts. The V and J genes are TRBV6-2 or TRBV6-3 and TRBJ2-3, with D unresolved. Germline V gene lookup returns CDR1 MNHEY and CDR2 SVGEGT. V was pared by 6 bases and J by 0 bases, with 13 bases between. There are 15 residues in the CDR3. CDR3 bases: TGTGCCAGCAGCGACGGGTCATCTAGCACAGATACGCAGTATTTT. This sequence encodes CASSDGSSSTDTQYF.

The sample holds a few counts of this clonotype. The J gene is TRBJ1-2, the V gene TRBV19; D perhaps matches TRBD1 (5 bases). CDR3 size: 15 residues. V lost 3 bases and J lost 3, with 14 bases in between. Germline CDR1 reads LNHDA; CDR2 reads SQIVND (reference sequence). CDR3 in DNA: TGTGCCAGTAGTATCTCGCGGGGCGAGGACTATGGCTACACCTTC. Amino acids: CASSISRGEDYGYTF.

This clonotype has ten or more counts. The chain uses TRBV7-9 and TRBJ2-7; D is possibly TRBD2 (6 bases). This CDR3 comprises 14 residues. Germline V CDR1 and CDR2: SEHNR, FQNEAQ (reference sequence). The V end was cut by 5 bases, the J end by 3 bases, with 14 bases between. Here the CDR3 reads CASSVSGGNYEQYF. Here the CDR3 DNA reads TGTGCCAGCAGCGTTAGCGGAGGGAACTACGAGCAGTACTTC.

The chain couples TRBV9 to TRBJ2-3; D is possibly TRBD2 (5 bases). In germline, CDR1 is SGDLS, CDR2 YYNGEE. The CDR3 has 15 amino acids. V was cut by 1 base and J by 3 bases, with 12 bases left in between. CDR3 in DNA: TGTGCCAGCAGCGTAACCCCGGGAACAACAGATACGCAGTATTTT. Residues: CASSVTPGTTDTQYF.

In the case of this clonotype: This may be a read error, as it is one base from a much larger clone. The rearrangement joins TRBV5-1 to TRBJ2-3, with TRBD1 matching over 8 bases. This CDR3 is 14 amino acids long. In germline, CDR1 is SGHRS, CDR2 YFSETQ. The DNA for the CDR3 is TGCGCCAGCAGCACGGACAGGGTCACAGGTACGCAGTATTTT. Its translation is CASSTDRVTGTQYF.